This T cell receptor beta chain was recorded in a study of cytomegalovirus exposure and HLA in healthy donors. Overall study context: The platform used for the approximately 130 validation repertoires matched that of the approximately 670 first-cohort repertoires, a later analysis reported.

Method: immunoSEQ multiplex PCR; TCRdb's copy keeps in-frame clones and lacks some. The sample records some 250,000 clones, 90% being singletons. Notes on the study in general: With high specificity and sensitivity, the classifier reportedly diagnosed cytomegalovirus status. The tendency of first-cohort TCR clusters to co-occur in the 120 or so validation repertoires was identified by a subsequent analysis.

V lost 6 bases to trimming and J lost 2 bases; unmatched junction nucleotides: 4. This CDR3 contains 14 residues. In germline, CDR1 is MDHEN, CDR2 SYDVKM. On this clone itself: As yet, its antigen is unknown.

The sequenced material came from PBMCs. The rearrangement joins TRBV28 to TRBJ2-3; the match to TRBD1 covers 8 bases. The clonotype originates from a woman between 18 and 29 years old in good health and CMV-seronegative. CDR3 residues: CASSPDRDTDTQYF. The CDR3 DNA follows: TGTGCCAGCAGCCCGGACAGGGACACAGATACGCAGTATTTT.